A single sample is the source of the 24 T cell receptor beta chains below, sequenced in a study of cytomegalovirus exposure and HLA in healthy donors (TCRdb year 2017). The method was the immunoSEQ multiplex PCR assay. A mixture of 60 forward primers for TCR Vbeta segments and 13 reverse primers for TCR Jbeta segments was used in the multiplex PCR. The table comes from immuneACCESS by way of TCRdb, which keeps in-frame sequences with V and J called. Part of the clones is missing from these tables; in studies checked, under half for an unresolved V gene and the rest for unknown reasons. The table for this sample lists 55,000 or so clones; around four fifths of them were counted only once. About 3.1% of the sample is held by the ten biggest clonotypes. The sample was PBMCs. The receptors come from a man aged 50-60 years in good health and CMV-seronegative.

V and J are TRBV6-1 and TRBJ1-5, with D perhaps TRBD1 (5 bases). This CDR3 region has 16 residues. Deletions cut 0 bases from V and 0 bases from J, with 9 bases between. From germline, CDR1 is MNHNS and CDR2 SASEGT. CDR3 DNA: TGTGCCAGCAGTGAAGCCAGGGCGGTTAGCAATCAGCCCCAGCATTTT. As protein: CASSEARAVSNQPQHF.

The chain joins TRBV5-5 to TRBJ1-5; D ambiguous. CDR1 is SGHKS and CDR2 is YYEKEE in the germline V gene (reference sequence). V lost 4 bases to trimming and J lost 2 bases, with 10 bases between them. This CDR3 spans 14 amino acids. Here the CDR3 DNA reads TGTGCCAGCAGCCGTACCTCAGGCAATCAGCCCCAGCATTTT. Its translation is CASSRTSGNQPQHF. Based on the CDR3 plus reference TRBV5-5 and TRBJ1-5, the full variable domain is DAGVTQSPTHLIKTRGQQVTLRCSPISGHKSVSWYQQVLGQGPQFIFQYYEKEERGRGNFPDRFSARQFPNYSSELNVNALLLGDSALYLCASSRTSGNQPQHFGDGTRLSIL.

V is TRBV7-8 and J is TRBJ2-2, with 8 bases lining up with TRBD2. V trimming: 4 bases; J trimming: 9 bases; junction bases outside the gene matches: 13. CDR1 SGHVS and CDR2 FQNEAQ come from the germline V gene. The CDR3 is 16 residues long. CDR3: CASSSFAGGISRELFF. In DNA form, the CDR3 reads TGTGCCAGCAGCTCCTTCGCGGGGGGTATCTCCCGGGAGCTGTTTTTT.

The chain has TRBV23-1 and TRBJ2-1, with D maybe TRBD1 (5 bases). TRBV23-1 is given ORF status, its function remaining uncertain. The CDR3 length is 18 residues. V was pared by 4 bases and J by 6 bases, with 25 bases between. Written as DNA, the CDR3 is TGCGCCAGCAGTCCTCACGAGAATACAGGAAGGCAGTCCAATGAGCAGTTCTTC. It is translated as CASSPHENTGRQSNEQFF.

This clone was seen only once. The chain is built from TRBV2 and TRBJ2-5; the match to TRBD1 covers 7 bases. V lost 3 bases, J lost 3 bases, and 10 bases stayed unmatched. This CDR3 has 16 amino acids. Looked up from germline, CDR1 is SNHLY and CDR2 is FYNNEI. The CDR3: CASSESVGQLKETQYF. CDR3 DNA: TGTGCCAGCAGTGAGAGTGTGGGACAGCTAAAAGAGACCCAGTACTTC.

The chain employs TRBV9 and TRBJ2-3; D is perhaps TRBD2 (6 bases). Per the germline V gene, CDR1 is SGDLS and CDR2 is YYNGEE. The CDR3 spans 16 residues. Trimming stripped 0 bases from V and 0 bases from J, with 11 bases between. The CDR3 sequence is CASSVGGTQSTDTQYF. The DNA of the CDR3 is TGTGCCAGCAGCGTAGGCGGGACCCAGAGCACAGATACGCAGTATTTT.

This chain joins TRBV29-1 and TRBJ2-1, with TRBD1 identical over 9 bases. V was pared by 7 bases and J by 0 bases, with 13 bases of the junction left unmatched. CDR3 length: 17 residues. The germline V gene encodes CDR1 SQVTM and CDR2 ANQGSEA. The CDR3 DNA follows: TGCAGCGCCGCAAGCCCCCGGGACAGGGCCTCCTACAATGAGCAGTTCTTC. It is translated as CSAASPRDRASYNEQFF.

V is TRBV4-3 and J is TRBJ1-2; possibly TRBD1 for D (6 bases). Trimming removed 1 base from V and 3 bases from J, with 9 bases in between. The germline gives CDR1 LGHNA, CDR2 YSLEER. There are 14 residues in the CDR3. The CDR3 coding sequence is TGCGCCAGCAGCCAAGGGGAGGGGGACTATGGCTACACCTTC. This translates into CASSQGEGDYGYTF.

This rearrangement joins TRBV9 to TRBJ1-5, with 8 bases lining up with TRBD1. This CDR3 is 14 amino acids long. Trimming took 2 bases from V and 2 from J; bases not matched to a gene: 0. The germline V gene encodes CDR1 SGDLS and CDR2 YYNGEE. The CDR3 DNA reads TGTGCCAGCAGCGTGACAGGGGGCAATCAGCCCCAGCATTTT. Amino acids: CASSVTGGNQPQHF. The full variable domain, in which reference TRBV9 and TRBJ1-5 provide the parts outside the CDR3, is DSGVTQTPKHLITATGQRVTLRCSPRSGDLSVYWYQQSLDQGLQFLIQYYNGEERAKGNILERFSAQQFPDLHSELNLSSLELGDSALYFCASSVTGGNQPQHFGDGTRLSIL.

The V and J genes are TRBV19 and TRBJ1-2, with 9 bases aligning to TRBD1. From germline, CDR1 is LNHDA and CDR2 SQIVND (reference sequence). This CDR3 spans 16 amino acids. The trim removed 7 bases at V and 0 bases at J, leaving 9 bases unmatched. The CDR3 reads CASTNPTGGPNYGYTF. CDR3 bases: TGTGCCAGTACCAACCCCACAGGGGGCCCTAACTATGGCTACACCTTC.

The chain carries TRBV6-4 and TRBJ2-3; D is possibly TRBD2 (6 bases). V was shortened by 6 bases and J by 5 bases, with 9 bases between the two germline ends. CDR3 length: 12 residues. Per the germline V gene, CDR1 is MRHNA and CDR2 is SNTAGT. CDR3 DNA: TGTGCCAGCAGCCAGGGAGGAGATACGCAGTATTTT. This encodes CASSQGGDTQYF.

The rearrangement joins TRBV4-1 to TRBJ1-2, with 7 bases matching TRBD1. The junction had 6 bases not matched to a gene; V was cut back by 1 base and J by 4 bases. Germline V gene data show CDR1 as MGHRA and CDR2 as YSYEKL. The CDR3 is made up of 15 amino acids. The CDR3 nucleotides read TGCGCCAGCAGCCAAGTTCTGACAGGGAGCTATGGCTACACCTTC. Translating gives CASSQVLTGSYGYTF.

V is TRBV15 and J is TRBJ1-1, with 9 bases lining up with TRBD1. Trimming cost V 1 base and J 3 bases; bases outside gene matches: 3. CDR3 length equals 15 residues. Germline CDR1 and CDR2: LNHNV and YYDKDF (reference sequence). The CDR3 DNA follows: TGTGCCACCAGCAGAGGACAGGGGGTTTACACTGAAGCTTTCTTT. Protein: CATSRGQGVYTEAFF.

This sequence joins TRBV19 and TRBJ1-1, with 8 bases lining up with TRBD1. With V trimmed by 8 bases and J by 5 bases, 13 bases remained unmatched. Germline CDR1 reads LNHDA; CDR2 reads SQIVND (reference sequence). The CDR3 consists of 15 residues. CDR3 coding DNA: TGTGCCAGTTCGCCGGGACAGGCGGACGGGACTGAAGCTTTCTTT. This sequence encodes CASSPGQADGTEAFF.

This chain connects TRBV30 to TRBJ1-2; D unresolved. The V end lost 1 base, the J end lost 8 bases, and 11 bases lay between the germline ends. CDR1 is GTSNPN and CDR2 is SVGIG in the germline V gene (reference sequence). This CDR3 has 12 amino acids. CDR3: CAWSDGRGGYTF. The CDR3 DNA is TGTGCCTGGAGTGATGGTAGAGGGGGCTACACCTTC.

This sequence joins TRBV30 and TRBJ1-1; TRBD1 agrees at 9 bases. This CDR3 has 16 residues. Germline V gene data show CDR1 as GTSNPN and CDR2 as SVGIG (reference sequence). Unmatched junction bases numbered 8, after V lost 0 bases and J lost 3 bases. The CDR3 DNA follows: TGTGCCTGGAGTGTAAGGGGGACAGGGCAGGACACTGAAGCTTTCTTT. This gives the protein CAWSVRGTGQDTEAFF. Complete variable domain (other parts from reference TRBV30 and TRBJ1-1): SQTIHQWPATLVQPVGSPLSLECTVEGTSNPNLYWYRQAAGRGLQLLFYSVGIGQISSEVPQNLSASRPQDRQFILSSKKLLLSDSGFYLCAWSVRGTGQDTEAFFGQGTRLTVV.

This clone was found once. The V and J genes are TRBV7-2 and TRBJ2-3, with TRBD2 identical over 7 bases. The CDR3 extends over 14 amino acids. Losses at the gene ends were 1 base for V and 6 bases for J; bases not matched to a gene: 4. CDR1 and CDR2 from the germline V gene are SGHTA and FQGNSA. As DNA, the CDR3 is TGTGCCAGCAGCTTAGTGCAGGGAGGGGATACGCAGTATTTT. Translating gives CASSLVQGGDTQYF.

V gene TRBV5-1 combines with J gene TRBJ1-4; tentatively, D is TRBD1 (5 bases). The CDR3 loop spans 15 amino acids. V was pared by 0 bases and J by 8 bases, with 14 bases between. Looked up from germline, CDR1 is SGHRS and CDR2 is YFSETQ. The CDR3: CASSLAWGVSEKLFF. As DNA, the CDR3 is TGCGCCAGCAGCTTGGCCTGGGGGGTCAGCGAAAAACTGTTTTTT. The variable domain in full, with the rest retrieved from reference TRBV5-1 and TRBJ1-4, is KAGVTQTPRYLIKTRGQQVTLSCSPISGHRSVSWYQQTPGQGLQFLFEYFSETQRNKGNFPGRFSGRQFSNSRSEMNVSTLELGDSALYLCASSLAWGVSEKLFFGSGTQLSVL.

The chain is built from TRBV7-8 and TRBJ2-7, with 8 bases that match TRBD1. In germline, CDR1 is SGHVS, CDR2 FQNEAQ. The V segment lost 4 bases and the J segment 6 bases; nucleotides outside the gene matches: 2. CDR3 length: 12 residues. CDR3 nucleotide sequence: TGTGCCAGCAGCTCCACAGGGGGCGAGCAGTACTTC. As protein: CASSSTGGEQYF.

The chain uses TRBV5-1 and TRBJ1-2, with TRBD1 matching over 7 bases. The CDR3 totals 13 residues. Trimming removed 4 bases from V and 7 bases from J; junction bases left unmatched: 7. Germline values: CDR1 SGHRS, CDR2 YFSETQ. CDR3 DNA: TGCGCCAGCAGCGTAGACAGGGTCAGTGGCTACACCTTC. Encoded protein: CASSVDRVSGYTF.

The rearrangement joins TRBV2 to TRBJ2-3; 12 bases are shared with TRBD1. The CDR3 totals 12 residues. Germline V gene data show CDR1 as SNHLY and CDR2 as FYNNEI. V shed 6 bases, J shed 12 bases, and the junction held 4 bases outside the gene matches. The CDR3 sequence is CASSGTGGSQYF. The CDR3 DNA follows: TGTGCCAGCAGCGGGACAGGGGGCTCACAGTATTTT.

This clone has only a few counts. The J gene is TRBJ1-3, the V gene TRBV14, with TRBD1 identical over 10 bases. Germline CDR1 reads SGHDN; CDR2 reads FVKESK. V gave up 6 bases and J gave up 4 bases; unmatched junction bases: 6. This CDR3 contains 15 residues. The DNA of the CDR3 is TGTGCCAGCAGTCGACAGGGGGCGGTGGGAAACACCATATATTTT. Amino acid sequence: CASSRQGAVGNTIYF.

The genes are TRBV7-7 and TRBJ2-2; D is perhaps TRBD2 (7 bases). Germline CDR1 SSHAT, CDR2 FNYEAQ (reference sequence). The V gene lost 1 base and the J gene lost 3 bases, with 9 bases spanning the gap. This CDR3 spans 15 amino acids. The CDR3 region is CASSLDGGHTGELFF. The CDR3 DNA sequence: TGTGCCAGCAGCTTAGACGGGGGGCACACCGGGGAGCTGTTTTTT. Full variable domain (rest looked up from reference TRBV7-7 and TRBJ2-2): GAGVSQSPRYKVTKRGQDVTLRCDPISSHATLYWYQQALGQGPEFLTYFNYEAQPDKSGLPSDRFSAERPEGSISTLTIQRTEQRDSAMYRCASSLDGGHTGELFFGEGSRLTVL.

The V call is TRBV14, the J call TRBJ2-7; D perhaps matches TRBD2 (7 bases). CDR3 length: 15 residues. CDR1 is SGHDN and CDR2 is FVKESK in the germline V gene. The V end lost 0 bases, the J end lost 6 bases, and 15 bases lay between the germline ends. CDR3 nucleotide sequence: TGTGCCAGCAGCCAAGATCGGGGGGCACTCTTCGAGCAGTACTTC. Its translation: CASSQDRGALFEQYF.